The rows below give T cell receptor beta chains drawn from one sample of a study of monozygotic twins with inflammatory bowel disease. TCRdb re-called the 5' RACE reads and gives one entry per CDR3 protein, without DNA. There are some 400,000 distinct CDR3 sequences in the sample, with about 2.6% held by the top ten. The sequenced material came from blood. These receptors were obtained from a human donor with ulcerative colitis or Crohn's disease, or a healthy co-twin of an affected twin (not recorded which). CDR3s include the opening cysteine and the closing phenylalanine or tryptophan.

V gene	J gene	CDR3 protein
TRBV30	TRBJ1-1	CAWSPPNTEAFF
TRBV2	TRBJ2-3	CASRRRGHGTDTQYF
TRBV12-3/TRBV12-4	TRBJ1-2	CASIPSGQFYGYTF
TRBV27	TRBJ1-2	CASSAGQGKYGYTF
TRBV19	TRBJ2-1	CASSPSGGRYNEQFF
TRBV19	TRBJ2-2	CASSIGTGASGTGELFF
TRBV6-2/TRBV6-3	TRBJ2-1	CASSYSSGSGSYNEQFF
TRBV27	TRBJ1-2	CASSLSGGYGYTF
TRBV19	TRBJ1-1	CASGGRAEAFF
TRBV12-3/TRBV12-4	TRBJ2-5	CASSRATSQETQYF
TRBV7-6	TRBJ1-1	CASSLGTGARDTEAFF
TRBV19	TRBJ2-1	CASSTTVSNEQFF
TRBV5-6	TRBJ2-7	CASRFRDRGGEQYF
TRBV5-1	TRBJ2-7	CASSPGSDSYEQYF
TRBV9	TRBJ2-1	CASSVAGTSGPQEQFF
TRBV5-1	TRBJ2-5	CASSPHRDPGGETQYF
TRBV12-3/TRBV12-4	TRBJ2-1	CASSRAFEQFF
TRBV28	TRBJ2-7	CASKSGAVQYF
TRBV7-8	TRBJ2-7	CASSFPADLSTQVHEQYF
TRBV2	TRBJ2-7	CASRRTSGGSKGEQYF
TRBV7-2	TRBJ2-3	CASSLVRLAGGTDTQYF
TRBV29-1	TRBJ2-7	CSVLGGGYEQYF
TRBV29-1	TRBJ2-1	CSVEPPRDRYNEQFF
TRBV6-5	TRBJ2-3	CASSNYKADTQYF
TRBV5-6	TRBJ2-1	CASSQPNEQFF
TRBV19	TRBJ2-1	CASQGGYNEQFF